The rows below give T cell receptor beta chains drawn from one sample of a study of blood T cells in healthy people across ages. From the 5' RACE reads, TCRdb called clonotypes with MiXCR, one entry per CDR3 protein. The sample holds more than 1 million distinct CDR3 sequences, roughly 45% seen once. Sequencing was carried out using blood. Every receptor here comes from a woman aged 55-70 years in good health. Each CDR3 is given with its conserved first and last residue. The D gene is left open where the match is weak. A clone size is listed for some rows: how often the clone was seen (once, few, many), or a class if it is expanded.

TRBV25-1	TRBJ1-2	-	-	TGTGCCTGCACCGGGACAAGATTAACTTTCGGCTACACCTTC	CACTGTRLTFGYTF
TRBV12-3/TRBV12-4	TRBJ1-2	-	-	TGTGCCAGCAGTTTAGGTTTGGGAGGGGGCTATGGCTACACCTTC	CASSLGLGGGYGYTF
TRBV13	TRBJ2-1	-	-	TGTGCCAGCAGCCCGGGAGTTCACTACAATGAGCAGTTCTTC	CASSPGVHYNEQFF
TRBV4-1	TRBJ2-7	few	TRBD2	TGCGCCAGCAGCCAGGTCGGCCAGCGGGAGGCCTCCTACGAGCAGTACTTC	CASSQVGQREASYEQYF
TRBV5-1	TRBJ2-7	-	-	TGCGCCAGCAGCTTGGATGGGGCCGTGCGGGGTGACGAGCAGTACTTC	CASSLDGAVRGDEQYF
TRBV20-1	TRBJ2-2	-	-	TGCAGTGCTAGGCAGGGTACCTCCGGGGAGCTGTTTTTT	CSARQGTSGELFF
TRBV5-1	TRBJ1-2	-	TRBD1	TGCGCCAGCAGTCCGGACAGGGGATCCTATGGCTACACCTTC	CASSPDRGSYGYTF
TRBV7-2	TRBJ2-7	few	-	TGTGCCAGCAGCTTAACAGCGCGCAGCTCCTACGAGCAGTACTTC	CASSLTARSSYEQYF
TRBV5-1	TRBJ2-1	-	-	TGCGCCAGCAGCTTGGCCGTAGGGGGTTACAATGAGCAGTTCTTC	CASSLAVGGYNEQFF
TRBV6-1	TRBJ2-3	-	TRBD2	TGTGCCAGCAGTGTACGGGAGGGTGGCACAGATACGCAGTATTTT	CASSVREGGTDTQYF
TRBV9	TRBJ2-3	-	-	TGTGCCAGCAGCTTAAGAGTCTGGGGAGCGCAGTATTTT	CASSLRVWGAQYF
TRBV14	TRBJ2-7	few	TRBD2	TGTGCCAGCAGCCCATGGACTAGCGGGATCTTCGTTGAGCAGTACTTC	CASSPWTSGIFVEQYF
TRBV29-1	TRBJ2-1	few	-	TGCAGCAATCTAGGGGCGAACTCCTACAATGAGCAGTTCTTC	CSNLGANSYNEQFF
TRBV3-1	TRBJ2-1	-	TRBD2	TGTGCCAGCAGCCAAGATCCTGCGGGAGACGCGGGTGAGCAGTTCTTC	CASSQDPAGDAGEQFF
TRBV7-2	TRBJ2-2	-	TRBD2	TGTGCCAGCAGCTTGACTAGCGGGAGTGGTACCGGGGAGCTGTTTTTT	CASSLTSGSGTGELFF
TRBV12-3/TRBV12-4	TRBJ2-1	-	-	TGTGCCAGCAGACTCGGACAAGTCAACAATGAGCAGTTCTTC	CASRLGQVNNEQFF
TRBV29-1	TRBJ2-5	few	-	TGCAGCGTATCGACCGCGCAAGAGACCCAGTACTTC	CSVSTAQETQYF
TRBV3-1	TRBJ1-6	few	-	TGTGCCAGCAGCCAAGATAAGAGGGGTTCCCATAATTCACCCCTCCACTTT	CASSQDKRGSHNSPLHF
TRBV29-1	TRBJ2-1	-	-	TGCAGCGTTGGGGGTCCGACTAGTTTTTACAATGAGCAGTTCTTC	CSVGGPTSFYNEQFF
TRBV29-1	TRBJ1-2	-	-	TGCAGCGTTGAAAGGCAGCTAGCCTACACCTTC	CSVERQLAYTF
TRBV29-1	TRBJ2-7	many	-	TGCAGCGTTGCGGAGCTACCATCGTCCTACGAGCAGTACTTC	CSVAELPSSYEQYF
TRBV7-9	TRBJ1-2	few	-	TGTGCCAGCAGCTCGTCCGGGGGACGAAATAGCTACACCTTC	CASSSSGGRNSYTF
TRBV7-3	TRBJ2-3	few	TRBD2	TGTGCCAGCAGCCGTGGACTAGTGGATACGCAGTATTTT	CASSRGLVDTQYF
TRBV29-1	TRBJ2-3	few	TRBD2	TGCAGCGTACCATCGTCTGGGAGGGGAGATACGCAGTATTTT	CSVPSSGRGDTQYF
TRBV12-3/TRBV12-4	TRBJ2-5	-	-	TGTGCCAGCAGTTTAATAGCCCAAATTGAGAACCAGTACTTC	CASSLIAQIENQYF
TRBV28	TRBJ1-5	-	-	TGTGCCAGCAGTGACCTGGACAGAGATCAGCCCCAGCATTTT	CASSDLDRDQPQHF
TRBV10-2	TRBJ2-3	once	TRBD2	TGCGCCAGCAGTGAACTAGCGGGAGTAGGGGGCACAGATACGCAGTATTTT	CASSELAGVGGTDTQYF
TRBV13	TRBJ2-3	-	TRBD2	TGTGCCAGCAGCCTAAATCAGCGGGAGGGGAAGGTAGATACGCAGTATTTT	CASSLNQREGKVDTQYF
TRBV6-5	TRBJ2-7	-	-	TGTGCCAGCAGCTACTCGGAATCCCCCGACAATGAGCAGTACTTC	CASSYSESPDNEQYF
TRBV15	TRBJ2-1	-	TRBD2	TGTGCCACCAGCCCGGGGCTAGCGGGGTACAATGAGCAGTTCTTC	CATSPGLAGYNEQFF
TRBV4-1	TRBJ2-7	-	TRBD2	TGCGCCAGCGGCCAGGGACTAGCGGACTACGAGCAGTACTTC	CASGQGLADYEQYF
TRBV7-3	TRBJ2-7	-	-	TGTGCCAGCAGCTCCGCCGGAGGCCCTGAGCAGTACTTC	CASSSAGGPEQYF
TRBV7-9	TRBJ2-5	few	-	TGTGCCAGCAGCCGGGGAAGGGGGAGTGCAGAGACCCAGTACTTC	CASSRGRGSAETQYF
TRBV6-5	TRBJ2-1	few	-	TGTGCCAGCAGTGTCGGGGAATACAATGAGCAGTTCTTC	CASSVGEYNEQFF
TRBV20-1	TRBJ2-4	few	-	TGCAGTGCTAATAGGCCGGCCTCCCTAGGGATAAACATTCAGTACTTC	CSANRPASLGINIQYF
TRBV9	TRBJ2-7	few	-	TGTGCCAGCTCCGAGGGGCTAGAATCCTACGAGCAGTACTTC	CASSEGLESYEQYF
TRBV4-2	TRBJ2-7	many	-	TGTGCCAGCAGCTCCCCCAGTGGGGGGACCGAGCAGTACTTC	CASSSPSGGTEQYF
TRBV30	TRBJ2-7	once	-	TGTGCCGGATACAGCGACCAAGAGGCCCAGTACTTC	CAGYSDQEAQYF
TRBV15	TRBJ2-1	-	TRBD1	TGTGCCACCAGTAGACAGGGCCGGAGCTCCTACAATGAGCAGTTCTTC	CATSRQGRSSYNEQFF
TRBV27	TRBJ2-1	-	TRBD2	TGTGCCAGCAGCGGGGGGGGGAATGAGCAGTTCTTC	CASSGGGNEQFF
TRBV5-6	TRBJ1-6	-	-	TGTGCCAGCAACACTGGTATTGGGAATTCACCCCTCCACTTT	CASNTGIGNSPLHF
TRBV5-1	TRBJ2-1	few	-	TGCGCCAGCAGCCCGCGAAAGGGGGGCTACAATGAGCAGTTCTTC	CASSPRKGGYNEQFF
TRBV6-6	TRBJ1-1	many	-	TGTGCCAGCAGTCGGACGGAGAACACTGAAGCTTTCTTT	CASSRTENTEAFF
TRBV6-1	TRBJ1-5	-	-	TGTGCCAGCGCCACCCCCGGGACCCCCAATCAGCCCCAGCATTTT	CASATPGTPNQPQHF
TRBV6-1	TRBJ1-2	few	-	TGTGCCAGCAGTGAAAGCGTTGCCCTCTATGGCTACACCTTC	CASSESVALYGYTF
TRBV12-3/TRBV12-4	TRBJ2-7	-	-	TGTGCCAGCAGCGTTAAAGGACCCTCCTACGAGCAGTACTTC	CASSVKGPSYEQYF
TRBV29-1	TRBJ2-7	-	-	TGCAGCGTAGTGGACGGCTACGAGCAGTACTTC	CSVVDGYEQYF
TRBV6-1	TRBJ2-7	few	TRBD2	TGTGCCAGCAGTGCCAGGACTAGCGGGATCTACGAGCAGTACTTC	CASSARTSGIYEQYF